A selection of T cell receptor beta chains follows, all from one sample in a study of cytomegalovirus exposure and HLA in healthy donors. The table came from immunoSEQ multiplex PCR; TCRdb's copy has only in-frame clones and leaves some out. The data show fewer than 45,000 clones, with roughly 69% seen just once and around 3.5% held by the top ten. Sample: PBMCs. The receptors here all came from a woman in her twenties or thirties in good health and CMV-seronegative. CDR3s include the opening cysteine and the closing phenylalanine or tryptophan. A D gene is named only where the DNA matches it firmly. Some rows have no size entry. The others give once, few or many, or a class for an expanded clone.

v_gene,d_gene,abundance,j_gene,CDR3aa,CDR3nt
TRBV6-5,TRBD1,NA,TRBJ1-4,CASGRTGNEKLFF,TGTGCCAGCGGACGGACAGGAAATGAAAAACTGTTTTTT
TRBV7-6,NA,NA,TRBJ1-3,CASSDTGRSGNTIYF,TGTGCCAGCAGCGACACAGGGCGCTCTGGAAACACCATATATTTT
TRBV6-1,TRBD1,NA,TRBJ2-2,CASRDRVAGELFF,TGTGCCAGCCGGGACAGGGTCGCCGGGGAGCTGTTTTTT
TRBV29-1,NA,NA,TRBJ1-4,CSGQGLENEKLFF,TGCAGCGGTCAGGGATTAGAGAATGAAAAACTGTTTTTT
TRBV18,TRBD2,NA,TRBJ2-7,CASSPGLGGYEQYF,TGTGCCAGCTCACCGGGACTAGGAGGTTACGAGCAGTACTTC
TRBV29-1,NA,NA,TRBJ2-5,CSVDFRRSQETQYF,TGCAGCGTTGATTTTCGGCGGAGCCAAGAGACCCAGTACTTC
TRBV5-4,NA,NA,TRBJ2-3,CASSFRVGGKDTQYF,TGTGCCAGCAGCTTCCGAGTGGGGGGAAAAGATACGCAGTATTTT
TRBV30,NA,NA,TRBJ2-7,CAWSVQQGPYEQYF,TGTGCCTGGAGTGTACAGCAGGGGCCCTACGAGCAGTACTTC
TRBV6-1,NA,many,TRBJ2-1,CASSESGLSYNEQFF,TGTGCCAGCAGTGAAAGCGGGCTCTCCTACAATGAGCAGTTCTTC
TRBV29-1,NA,few,TRBJ1-2,CSVEQVGYGYTF,TGCAGCGTTGAACAAGTCGGCTATGGCTACACCTTC
TRBV5-6,NA,NA,TRBJ2-7,CASSLGSEKHYEQYF,TGTGCCAGCAGCTTGGGTAGCGAGAAGCACTACGAGCAGTACTTC
TRBV7-6,TRBD1,NA,TRBJ2-7,CASSLGTGSLEQYF,TGTGCCAGCAGCTTAGGGACAGGGTCCCTCGAGCAGTACTTC
TRBV6-4,TRBD1,NA,TRBJ2-5,CASSDSPGQGQETQYF,TGTGCCAGCAGTGACTCCCCGGGACAGGGGCAAGAGACCCAGTACTTC
TRBV7-6,NA,NA,TRBJ1-4,CASSPWGRDEKLFF,TGTGCCAGCAGCCCTTGGGGCCGAGATGAAAAACTGTTTTTT
TRBV28,NA,NA,TRBJ1-2,CASSLQGYGYTF,TGTGCCAGCAGTTTACAGGGGTATGGCTACACCTTC
TRBV6-4,NA,few,TRBJ2-2,CASSDADAGELFF,TGTGCCAGCAGTGACGCGGATGCCGGGGAGCTGTTTTTT
TRBV2,NA,few,TRBJ1-1,CASTLGGGNTEAFF,TGTGCCAGCACCCTAGGGGGGGGGAACACTGAAGCTTTCTTT
TRBV7-9,TRBD1,NA,TRBJ1-2,CASSPGQMEGGYTF,TGTGCCAGCAGTCCGGGACAGATGGAAGGCGGCTACACCTTC
TRBV2,NA,NA,TRBJ2-2,CASSEWTVITGELFF,TGTGCCAGCAGTGAGTGGACAGTGATCACCGGGGAGCTGTTTTTT
TRBV19,NA,few,TRBJ2-1,CASSTTIYNEQFF,TGTGCCAGTAGTACCACTATCTACAATGAGCAGTTCTTC
TRBV6-1,TRBD1,few,TRBJ2-7,CASSEDRGSSYEQYF,TGTGCCAGCAGTGAAGACAGGGGCAGCTCCTACGAGCAGTACTTC
TRBV30,TRBD2,NA,TRBJ2-1,CAWARGRGGLSEQFF,TGTGCCTGGGCCCGTGGGCGGGGGGGCCTGAGTGAGCAGTTCTTC
TRBV2,TRBD1,once,TRBJ2-5,CASSGGQGAVSETQYF,TGTGCCAGCAGTGGCGGACAGGGGGCGGTTTCGGAGACCCAGTACTTC
TRBV6-5,NA,NA,TRBJ1-1,CASSRPRGAPFF,TGTGCCAGCAGTAGGCCCCGCGGGGCTCCTTTCTTT
TRBV6-5,NA,NA,TRBJ2-5,CASNQRGIQETQYF,TGTGCCAGCAATCAGAGGGGGATACAAGAGACCCAGTACTTC
TRBV2,NA,NA,TRBJ2-5,CASSKLRTTQETQYF,TGTGCCAGCAGCAAACTTCGGACAACGCAAGAGACCCAGTACTTC
TRBV5-1,NA,NA,TRBJ1-1,CASSLAGRANTEAFF,TGCGCCAGCAGCTTGGCCGGTCGAGCGAACACTGAAGCTTTCTTT
TRBV10-2,NA,few,TRBJ2-3,CASSVSEAADTQYF,TGCGCCAGCAGTGTCTCGGAAGCGGCAGATACGCAGTATTTT
TRBV5-1,TRBD2,NA,TRBJ2-5,CASSLGASGDSSGETQYF,TGCGCCAGCAGCTTGGGGGCTAGCGGGGACTCATCCGGGGAGACCCAGTACTTC
TRBV2,TRBD1,NA,TRBJ1-1,CASSTDRYHNEAFF,TGTGCCAGCAGTACGGACAGGTACCACAATGAAGCTTTCTTT
TRBV6-5,NA,NA,TRBJ2-7,CASSLSMGGPEQYF,TGTGCCAGCAGCTTATCAATGGGGGGGCCCGAGCAGTACTTC
TRBV1,NA,NA,TRBJ1-5,CTSSQRRVVQPQHF,TGCACCAGCAGCCAACGCCGCGTAGTTCAGCCCCAGCATTTT
TRBV7-2,NA,NA,TRBJ2-1,CASSSRESRGTGYNEQFF,TGTGCCAGCAGCTCACGGGAATCGAGGGGGACCGGCTACAATGAGCAGTTCTTC